The clone carrying this T cell receptor beta chain has only a few counts. This record comes from a study of blood T cell repertoires in COVID-19. TCRdb keeps only in-frame clones here, not all; method: immunoSEQ multiplex PCR. The repertoire includes 180,000 or so clones, approximately 85% of them detected once, and more than 7.5% sits in the top ten. Clinical history as reported by participants underpinned cohort assignment. The CDR3 totals 13 residues. The ends lost 4 bases at V and 6 bases at J; junction bases unmatched: 6. Germline CDR1 and CDR2: SQVTM and ANQGSEA. The receptor comes from a woman in her thirties who had recovered from COVID-19. The gene calls are TRBV29-1 and TRBJ2-4, with 7 bases lining up with TRBD2. The specimen was PBMCs or T cells enriched from blood (not recorded which). The CDR3 DNA reads as TGCAGCGTTGCCGGGACGGGGGGAAACATTCAGTACTTC. This gives the protein CSVAGTGGNIQYF. The full variable domain, in which reference TRBV29-1 and TRBJ2-4 provide the parts outside the CDR3, is SAVISQKPSRDICQRGTSLTIQCQVDSQVTMMFWYRQQPGQSLTLIATANQGSEATYESGFVIDKFPISRPNLTFSTLTVSNMSPEDSSIYLCSVAGTGGNIQYFGAGTRLSVL.